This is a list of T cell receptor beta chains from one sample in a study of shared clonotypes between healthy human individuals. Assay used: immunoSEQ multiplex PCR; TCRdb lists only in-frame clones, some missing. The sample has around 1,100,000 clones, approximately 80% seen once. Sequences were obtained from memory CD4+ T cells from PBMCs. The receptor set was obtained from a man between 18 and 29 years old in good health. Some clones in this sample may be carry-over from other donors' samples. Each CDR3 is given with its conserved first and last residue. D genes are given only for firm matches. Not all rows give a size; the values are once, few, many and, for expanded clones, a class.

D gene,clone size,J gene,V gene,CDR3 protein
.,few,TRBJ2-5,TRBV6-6,CASSEEGETQYF
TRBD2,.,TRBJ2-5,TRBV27,CASSHTRGLAGGAKETQYF
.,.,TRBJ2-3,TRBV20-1,CSVPLQGPQYF
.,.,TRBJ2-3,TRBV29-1,CSDRTATDTQYF
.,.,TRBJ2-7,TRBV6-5,CASSYSAAGTYEQYF
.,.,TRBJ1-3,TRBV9,CASSVGGTGNTIYF
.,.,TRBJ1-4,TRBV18,CASSRGQSATNEKLFF
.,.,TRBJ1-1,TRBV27,CASTLSTGSRAFF
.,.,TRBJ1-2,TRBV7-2,CASSFEANYGYTF
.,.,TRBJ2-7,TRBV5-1,CASSLALGGGEQYF
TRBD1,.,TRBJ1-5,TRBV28,CASRPGTGGTFGGNQPQHF
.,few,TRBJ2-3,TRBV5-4,CASAIDSTDTQYF
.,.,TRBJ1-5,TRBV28,CASSFLGNQPQHF
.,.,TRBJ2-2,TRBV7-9,CASSSRIAGELFF
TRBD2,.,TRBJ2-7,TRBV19,CASSPGLAGGTSYEQYF
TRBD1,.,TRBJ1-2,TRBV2,CASRQTGGENYGYTF
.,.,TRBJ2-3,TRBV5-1,CASSLGLTDTQYF
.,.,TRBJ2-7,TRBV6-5,CASSPPSSYEQYF
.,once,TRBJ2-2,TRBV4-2,CASSQGLGVGELFF
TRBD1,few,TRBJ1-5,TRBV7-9,CASSGTTGSGQPQHF
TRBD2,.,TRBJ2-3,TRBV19,CASSRGLAGIEDTQYF
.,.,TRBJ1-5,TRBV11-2,CASSLAGTDSGQPQHF
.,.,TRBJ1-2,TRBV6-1,CASSEGVQGYTF
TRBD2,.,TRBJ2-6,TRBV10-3,CAISYGRDPNVLTF
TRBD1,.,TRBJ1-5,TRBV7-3,CASSPTGQGSGEPQHF
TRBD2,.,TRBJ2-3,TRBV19,CASSIGGRVTDTQYF
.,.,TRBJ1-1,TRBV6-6,CASSTDTEAFF
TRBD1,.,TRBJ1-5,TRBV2,CASTGQDGGNQPQHF
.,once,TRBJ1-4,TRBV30,CAWSRTAEKLFF
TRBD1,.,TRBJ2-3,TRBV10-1,CASSDGTGSTDTQYF
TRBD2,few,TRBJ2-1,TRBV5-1,CASRRETFNEQFF
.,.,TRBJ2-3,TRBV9,CASSATGLRDIDTQYF
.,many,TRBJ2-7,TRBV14,CASSPAGAPYEQYF
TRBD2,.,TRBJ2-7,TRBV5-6,CASSSTSGPGYEQYF
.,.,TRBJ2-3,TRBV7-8,CASSPRAYSTDTQYF
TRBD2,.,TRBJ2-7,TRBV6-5,CASSYSSRGVSYEQYF
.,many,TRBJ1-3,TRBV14,CASSQPSLKQVKENTIYF
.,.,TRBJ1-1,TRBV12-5,CASGLTGNTEAFF
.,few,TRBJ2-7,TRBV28,CARSRREQYF
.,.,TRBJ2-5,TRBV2,CASSGGATPETQYF
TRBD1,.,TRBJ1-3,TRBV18,CASSPGGQARTFSGNTIYF
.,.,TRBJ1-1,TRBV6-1,CASSLRRRETEAFF
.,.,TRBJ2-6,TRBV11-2,CASSYLTLSGANVLTF
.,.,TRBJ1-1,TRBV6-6,CASSRGGSDTEAFF
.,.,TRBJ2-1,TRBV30,CAWRDSSYNEQFF
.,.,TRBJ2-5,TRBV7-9,CASSLGGSTETQYF
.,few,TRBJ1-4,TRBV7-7,CASSPGGTNEKLFF
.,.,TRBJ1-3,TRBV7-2,CASSAAAGNTIYF
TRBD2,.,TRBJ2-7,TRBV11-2,CASSLLAGSNEQYF
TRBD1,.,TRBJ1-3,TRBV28,CASSLGQLNTIYF
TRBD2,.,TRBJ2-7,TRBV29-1,CSVGGTSVGSYEQYF